These 27 T cell receptor beta chains originate from one sample sequenced in a study of CD4 T cells in relation to SARS-CoV-2 and coronaviruses. Profiled with immunoSEQ multiplex PCR; TCRdb holds only in-frame clones, not every one. The repertoire has approximately 43,000 clones, nearly 85% of them found once; the top ten carry around 1.2%. Their antigen targets remain unknown. Material for sequencing was naive CD4+ T cells from PBMCs, cultured in vitro. Documented subset: naive CD4+ T cells isolated by negative enrichment. The receptor source for this set is an adult with COVID-19.

The V and J genes are TRBV7-3 and TRBJ2-2; D call uncertain. CDR3 length: 17 amino acids. The germline CDR1 and CDR2 sequences are SGHTA and FQGTGA. V was cut by 4 bases and J by 6 bases, with 21 bases left in between. The DNA of the CDR3 is TGTGCCAGCAGCTCAATCGGCGGCCCAAACACGGCCGGGGAGCTGTTTTTT. Residues: CASSSIGGPNTAGELFF. The whole variable domain, filled in from reference TRBV7-3 and TRBJ2-2, reads GAGVSQTPSNKVTEKGKYVELRCDPISGHTALYWYRQSLGQGPEFLIYFQGTGAADDSGLPNDRFFAVRPEGSVSTLKIQRTERGDSAVYLCASSSIGGPNTAGELFFGEGSRLTVL.

The CDR3 loop reads CASSQSLVSGNTIYF. As DNA, the CDR3 is TGTGCCAGCAGCCAAAGTCTAGTCTCTGGAAACACCATATATTTT. The chain links TRBV28 to TRBJ1-3; D unresolved. The V gene lost 6 bases and the J gene lost 0 bases, with 12 bases spanning the gap. CDR1 is MDHEN, CDR2 SYDVKM, per germline. CDR3 size: 15 residues. Filled out from reference TRBV28 and TRBJ1-3, the complete variable domain reads DVKVTQSSRYLVKRTGEKVFLECVQDMDHENMFWYRQDPGLGLRLIYFSYDVKMKEKGDIPEGYSVSREKKERFSLILESASTNQTSMYLCASSQSLVSGNTIYFGEGSWLTVV.

The gene calls are TRBV5-4 and TRBJ2-7; TRBD1 aligns across 9 bases. The CDR3 length is 15 residues. Germline-derived CDR1 and CDR2 are SGHNT and YYREEE (reference sequence). Unmatched junction bases numbered 5, after V lost 0 bases and J lost 4 bases. This CDR3 reads CASSLGGTGQYEQYF. As DNA, the CDR3 is TGTGCCAGCAGCTTGGGGGGGACAGGGCAATACGAGCAGTACTTC.

This chain joins TRBV4-1 and TRBJ2-1; a possible D gene is TRBD2 (6 bases). With 2 bases removed from V and 0 bases from J, the gap between germline ends came to 8 bases. Germline lookup yields CDR1 MGHRA and CDR2 YSYEKL. The length of the CDR3 is 15 residues. The CDR3 here is CASSQLGGSYNEQFF. In DNA, the CDR3 is TGCGCCAGCAGCCAACTGGGGGGCTCCTACAATGAGCAGTTCTTC.

This clone has a single count. The chain joins TRBV30 to TRBJ1-1; D is uncertain. Trimming removed 4 bases from V and 4 bases from J, with 10 bases in between. Germline values: CDR1 GTSNPN, CDR2 SVGIG (reference sequence). The CDR3 loop spans 12 amino acids. The CDR3 DNA sequence: TGTGCCTGGACGGGTAGTAGCACTGAAGCTTTCTTT. Encoded protein: CAWTGSSTEAFF.

This chain uses TRBV7-2 with TRBJ2-1; TRBD2 might be the D (7 bases). There are 16 residues in the CDR3. Trimming left V 5 bases short and J 8 bases short, with 22 bases between. CDR1 is SGHTA and CDR2 is FQGNSA in the germline V gene. The CDR3 here is CASSRGAGRVWDEQFF. The CDR3 coding sequence is TGTGCCAGCAGCCGGGGGGCGGGACGGGTTTGGGATGAGCAGTTCTTC.

The chain combines TRBV5-1 with TRBJ2-7; D might be TRBD1 (5 bases). The CDR3 has 15 residues. CDR1 and CDR2 (germline): SGHRS, YFSETQ. V lost 0 bases and J 5 bases, leaving 15 bases between the germline ends. CDR3 protein: CASSLGGASSDEQYF. The CDR3 nucleotides are TGCGCCAGCAGCTTGGGGGGCGCATCTTCCGACGAGCAGTACTTC.

This chain uses TRBV5-1 with TRBJ1-2; no clear D gene. Germline V gene sequence: CDR1 SGHRS, CDR2 YFSETQ. This CDR3 comprises 14 residues. The germline V and J ends were trimmed by 4 bases and 4 bases, with 14 bases remaining between them. The CDR3 DNA reads as TGCGCCAGCAGCCCCCTGGCCTCCGGCTATGGCTACACCTTC. Translating gives CASSPLASGYGYTF.

The chain carries TRBV10-1 and TRBJ1-1; D uncertain. This CDR3 is 13 amino acids long. With 1 base removed from V and 5 bases from J, the gap between germline ends came to 8 bases. Germline lookup yields CDR1 WNHNN and CDR2 SYGVQD (reference sequence). CDR3 protein: CASSEYKWTEAFF. CDR3 nucleotides: TGCGCCAGCAGTGAGTATAAGTGGACTGAAGCTTTCTTT.

The rearrangement links TRBV7-2 to TRBJ1-3; 7 positions agree with TRBD1. Trimming took 1 base from V and 8 from J; bases not matched to a gene: 5. CDR1 and CDR2 from the germline V gene are SGHTA and FQGNSA. The CDR3 has 14 amino acids. CDR3 DNA: TGTGCCAGCAGCTTAGGACTGACAGGGTACACCATATATTTT. Translated: CASSLGLTGYTIYF.

The DNA for the CDR3 is TGTGCCAGCAGTTTCACGAGCTCCTATAATTCACCCCTCCACTTT. Protein sequence: CASSFTSSYNSPLHF. The V and J genes are TRBV6-5 and TRBJ1-6; D gene uncertain. V dropped 4 bases and J dropped 0 bases, with 7 bases sitting between them. The CDR3 loop spans 15 amino acids. Germline loops: CDR1 MNHEY, CDR2 SVGAGI.

J is TRBJ2-7 and V is TRBV2, with 9 bases aligning to TRBD1. Germline-derived CDR1 and CDR2 are SNHLY and FYNNEI. This CDR3 region has 14 residues. The ends lost 8 bases at V and 4 bases at J; junction bases unmatched: 9. CDR3 in amino acids: CASRDRVSLYEQYF. The CDR3 region has the DNA TGTGCCAGCCGGGACAGGGTATCTCTTTACGAGCAGTACTTC.

The rearrangement links TRBV7-2 to TRBJ2-1; perhaps TRBD2 as D (6 bases). The V gene lost 2 bases and the J gene lost 5 bases, with 13 bases spanning the gap. There are 15 residues in the CDR3. Germline CDR1 reads SGHTA; CDR2 reads FQGNSA. CDR3: CASSLSLASNNEQFF. CDR3 sequence (DNA): TGTGCCAGCAGCTTAAGCCTAGCGTCAAACAATGAGCAGTTCTTC.

This chain joins TRBV6-1 and TRBJ1-2; TRBD1 matches at 11 bases. Unmatched junction bases numbered 4, after V lost 3 bases and J lost 4 bases. CDR3 length equals 15 residues. The germline V gene encodes CDR1 MNHNS and CDR2 SASEGT. CDR3 nucleotides: TGTGCCAGCAGTGAGAAAGGGACAGGGGGCTATGGCTACACCTTC. It yields the protein CASSEKGTGGYGYTF.

V usage is TRBV2 and J usage is TRBJ2-3; D not resolved. CDR1 is SNHLY, CDR2 FYNNEI, per germline. Trimming left V 6 bases short and J 6 bases short, with 13 bases between. The CDR3 loop spans 13 amino acids. CDR3 DNA sequence: TGTGCCAGCAGCCCCCGGCTCGGGGATACGCAGTATTTT. Encoded protein: CASSPRLGDTQYF.

The chain links TRBV7-2 to TRBJ2-1, with D possibly being TRBD2 (6 bases). Between the trimmed V and J ends, which lost 5 bases and 9 bases, there was a span of 17 bases. CDR1 and CDR2 from the germline V gene are SGHTA and FQGNSA. This CDR3 has 14 amino acids. CDR3 sequence (DNA): TGTGCCAGCAGCCCACGGGGGAGTCATGGTGAGCAGTTCTTC. Translated: CASSPRGSHGEQFF.

The rearrangement links TRBV4-1 to TRBJ2-5, with TRBD2 matching over 16 bases. Losses at the gene ends were 4 bases for V and 5 bases for J; bases not matched to a gene: 4. Germline CDR1 MGHRA, CDR2 YSYEKL. This CDR3 comprises 16 residues. DNA for the CDR3: TGCGCCAGCAGCCTCGGGACTAGCGGGAGGGGGGAGACCCAGTACTTC. Protein sequence: CASSLGTSGRGETQYF.

The chain couples TRBV11-3 to TRBJ2-1; D call uncertain. This CDR3 contains 13 residues. The germline V gene encodes CDR1 SGHNT and CDR2 YENEEA. Trimming took 1 base from V and 5 from J, leaving 6 bases between them. Here the CDR3 reads CASSLGRDNEQFF. Written as DNA, the CDR3 is TGTGCCAGCAGCTTAGGTAGGGACAATGAGCAGTTCTTC. Variable domain in full (rest from reference TRBV11-3 and TRBJ2-1): EAGVVQSPRYKIIEKKQPVAFWCNPISGHNTLYWYLQNLGQGPELLIRYENEEAVDDSQLPKDRFSAERLKGVDSTLKIQPAELGDSAVYLCASSLGRDNEQFFGPGTRLTVL.

This chain connects TRBV21-1 to TRBJ2-1; the D call in the table, TRBD1, was not verified against the DNA. TRBV21-1 is a known pseudogene. This CDR3 comprises 15 residues. CDR3 sequence: CASSKVGSLRGEQFF. The CDR3 nucleotides read TGTGCCAGCAGCAAAGTCGGTAGCCTAAGGGGCGAGCAGTTCTTC.

V and J are TRBV28 and TRBJ2-1; D may be TRBD1 or TRBD2 (5 bases each). This CDR3 is built from 18 residues. V was shortened by 6 bases and J by 0 bases, with 21 bases between the two germline ends. Per the germline V gene, CDR1 is MDHEN and CDR2 is SYDVKM. This CDR3 reads CASSPGRQLQSSYNEQFF. DNA of the CDR3: TGTGCCAGCAGCCCGGGACGGCAACTACAAAGCTCCTACAATGAGCAGTTCTTC.

The chain couples TRBV9 to TRBJ2-5, with 10 bases aligning to TRBD2. Germline assignment: CDR1 SGDLS and CDR2 YYNGEE. The CDR3 length is 14 residues. V dropped 4 bases and J dropped 3; count of bases not matched to a gene: 3. CDR3: CASSIAGGKETQYF. CDR3 coding DNA: TGTGCCAGCAGCATAGCGGGAGGAAAAGAGACCCAGTACTTC.

J is TRBJ2-2 and V is TRBV24-1, with D perhaps TRBD1 (6 bases). CDR3 length equals 14 residues. Germline V gene sequence: CDR1 KGHDR, CDR2 SFDVKD. Deletions cut 2 bases from V and 3 bases from J, with 6 bases between. The CDR3 is CATSDYRDTGELFF. The CDR3, as DNA: TGTGCCACCAGTGATTACAGGGACACCGGGGAGCTGTTTTTT.

This chain links TRBV27 with TRBJ2-7; D is ambiguous. Germline-derived CDR1 and CDR2 are MNHEY and SMNVEV (reference sequence). CDR3 size: 13 residues. Deletions cut 0 bases from V and 5 bases from J, with 8 bases between. CDR3 protein: CASSLSTLHEQYF. DNA of the CDR3: TGTGCCAGCAGTTTATCGACGCTCCACGAGCAGTACTTC.

The CDR3 is CSVEGHQNTEAFF. In DNA form, the CDR3 reads TGCAGCGTCGAGGGACACCAGAACACTGAAGCTTTCTTT. This rearrangement joins TRBV29-1 to TRBJ1-1; maybe TRBD1 (6 bases). The CDR3 has 13 residues. Trimming removed 6 bases at V and 1 base at J, with 12 bases between. CDR1 and CDR2 from the germline V gene are SQVTM and ANQGSEA. Filled out from reference TRBV29-1 and TRBJ1-1, the complete variable domain reads SAVISQKPSRDICQRGTSLTIQCQVDSQVTMMFWYRQQPGQSLTLIATANQGSEATYESGFVIDKFPISRPNLTFSTLTVSNMSPEDSSIYLCSVEGHQNTEAFFGQGTRLTVV.

J is TRBJ2-3 and V is TRBV6-5; D unclear. Trimming pared 6 bases from V and 0 bases from J, leaving 4 bases between. Germline values: CDR1 MNHEY, CDR2 SVGAGI. The CDR3 is 12 amino acids. The CDR3 protein is CASSDSTDTQYF. The CDR3 coding sequence is TGTGCCAGCAGCGACAGCACAGATACGCAGTATTTT.

As to this clone: One end of the junction fails to match germline, which may point to a read error. V usage is TRBV2 and J usage is TRBJ2-7, with no clear D. This CDR3 comprises 14 residues. Looked up from germline, CDR1 is SNHLY and CDR2 is FYNNEI. The CDR3 sequence: CASRDGVSGYGQYF. The CDR3 DNA is TGTGCCAGCAGGGATGGGGTGTCGGGTTACGGGCAGTACTTC.

The rearrangement joins TRBV19 to TRBJ2-7; TRBD1 is a possible D gene (6 bases). V gave up 1 base and J gave up 6 bases, with 7 bases separating them. CDR1 is LNHDA, CDR2 SQIVND, per germline (reference sequence). This CDR3 comprises 12 residues. This CDR3 is CASSIGGGEQYF. The CDR3 DNA reads as TGTGCCAGTAGTATAGGAGGGGGCGAGCAGTACTTC. The complete variable domain, with remaining parts taken from reference TRBV19 and TRBJ2-7, reads DGGITQSPKYLFRKEGQNVTLSCEQNLNHDAMYWYRQDPGQGLRLIYYSQIVNDFQKGDIAEGYSVSREKKESFPLTVTSAQKNPTAFYLCASSIGGGEQYFGPGTRLTVT.